These 23 T cell receptor beta chains were sequenced from one sample in a study of T cell responses to AZD1222 COVID-19 vaccine. TCRdb keeps only in-frame clones here, not all; method: immunoSEQ multiplex PCR. Found here are some 110,000 clones, 80% to 90% of them singletons; the top ten hold 3% to 4.5%. The sequenced sample was peripheral blood, obtained on day 0 of MenACWY control vaccination. These receptors all come from an adult in good health.

This clone was observed a single time. This CDR3 is CASSSPRGPNYGYTF. The CDR3 region has the DNA TGTGCCAGCAGTTCCCCCAGGGGGCCTAACTATGGCTACACCTTC. This rearrangement joins TRBV27 to TRBJ1-2; 8 bases are shared with TRBD1. CDR1 MNHEY and CDR2 SMNVEV come from the germline V gene (reference sequence). The CDR3 totals 15 residues. V lost 4 bases, J lost 0 bases, and 4 bases stayed unmatched.

In its sample, this clone was seen a few times. The chain uses TRBV7-2 and TRBJ1-2; no firm D call. V dropped 5 bases and J dropped 5 bases, with 18 bases sitting between them. Germline lookup yields CDR1 SGHTA and CDR2 FQGNSA. The CDR3 contains 15 residues. In DNA, the CDR3 is TGTGCCAGCAGCCCTGATGCAGGACCGCCGTATGGCTACACCTTC. Translated, it gives CASSPDAGPPYGYTF. Combining the CDR3 with reference TRBV7-2 and TRBJ1-2 gives the whole variable domain GAGVSQSPSNKVTEKGKDVELRCDPISGHTALYWYRQSLGQGLEFLIYFQGNSAPDKSGLPSDRFSAERTGGSVSTLTIQRTQQEDSAVYLCASSPDAGPPYGYTFGSGTRLTVV.

This chain uses TRBV18 with TRBJ2-7; D ambiguous. V dropped 2 bases and J dropped 1 base, with 15 bases sitting between them. The CDR3 consists of 16 residues. The germline CDR1 and CDR2 sequences are KGHSH and LQKENI. The CDR3 DNA follows: TGTGCCAGCTCACCAGCGGACCTTCCGGAATCCTACGAGCAGTACTTC. It specifies CASSPADLPESYEQYF. Drawing the rest from reference TRBV18 and TRBJ2-7, the complete variable domain is NAGVMQNPRHLVRRRGQEARLRCSPMKGHSHVYWYRQLPEEGLKFMVYLQKENIIDESGMPKERFSAEFPKEGPSILRIQQVVRGDSAAYFCASSPADLPESYEQYFGPGTRLTVT.

The rearrangement links TRBV10-3 to TRBJ2-7, with a possible D match to TRBD1 (6 bases). CDR1 and CDR2 (germline): ENHRY, SYGVKD. V was trimmed by 6 bases and J by 3 bases, leaving 15 bases between them. The CDR3 sequence is 14 residues long. In DNA form, the CDR3 reads TGTGCCATCAGCCTTACAGGGTCTGGCTACGAGCAGTACTTC. Its protein product is CAISLTGSGYEQYF.

This chain joins TRBV5-1 and TRBJ1-6; 8 nucleotides align to TRBD1. This CDR3 contains 15 residues. After removal of 4 bases from V and 5 bases from J, the junction contained 5 bases not matched to a gene. Per germline, CDR1 SGHRS and CDR2 YFSETQ. CDR3 residues: CASSRGQVDNSPLHF. The CDR3 nucleotides read TGCGCCAGCAGCCGGGGACAGGTTGATAATTCACCCCTCCACTTT.

The rearrangement uses TRBV11-2 and TRBJ2-3; 10 nucleotides line up with TRBD1. Germline-derived CDR1 and CDR2 are SGHAT and FQNNGV. V was clipped by 4 bases and J by 2 bases; unmatched bases: 9. The CDR3 totals 17 residues. In DNA, the CDR3 is TGTGCCAGCAGCTCCCCACTGGGGACAGGGGCCACAGATACGCAGTATTTT. Protein: CASSSPLGTGATDTQYF. Together with reference TRBV11-2 and TRBJ2-3, the CDR3 gives the full variable domain: EAGVAQSPRYKIIEKRQSVAFWCNPISGHATLYWYQQILGQGPKLLIQFQNNGVVDDSQLPKDRFSAERLKGVDSTLKIQPAKLEDSAVYLCASSSPLGTGATDTQYFGPGTRLTVL.

This clone was recorded once. The rearrangement joins TRBV6-2 or TRBV6-3 to TRBJ1-2, with D maybe TRBD1 (6 bases). This CDR3 has 11 amino acids. Germline V gene lookup returns CDR1 MNHEY and CDR2 SVGEGT. V lost 2 bases and J lost 13, with 11 bases in between. The CDR3 loop is CASSYRGTPTF. In DNA, the CDR3 is TGTGCCAGCAGTTACAGAGGGACACCCACCTTC.

The chain has TRBV30 and TRBJ2-3; 8 bases agree with TRBD1. V shed 0 bases and J 6 bases; nucleotides not matched to a gene: 5. This CDR3 comprises 14 residues. CDR1 is GTSNPN, CDR2 SVGIG, per germline (reference sequence). CDR3 sequence: CAWSVGQGADTQYF. The DNA of the CDR3 is TGTGCCTGGAGTGTAGGGCAGGGGGCGGATACGCAGTATTTT. The variable domain in full, with the rest retrieved from reference TRBV30 and TRBJ2-3, is SQTIHQWPATLVQPVGSPLSLECTVEGTSNPNLYWYRQAAGRGLQLLFYSVGIGQISSEVPQNLSASRPQDRQFILSSKKLLLSDSGFYLCAWSVGQGADTQYFGPGTRLTVL.

The genes are TRBV4-3 and TRBJ2-1; possibly TRBD1 for D (6 bases). Germline assignment: CDR1 LGHNA and CDR2 YSLEER. Trimming took off 1 base at V and 7 bases at J, with 14 bases between the two ends. This CDR3 comprises 15 residues. The CDR3 region is CASSQGEYRENEQFF. The CDR3, as DNA: TGCGCCAGCAGCCAAGGAGAATACAGGGAGAATGAGCAGTTCTTC.

This clone was found once. The gene calls are TRBV2 and TRBJ1-2; 10 nucleotides agree with TRBD1. Trimming took 2 bases from V and 2 from J; bases not matched to a gene: 2. Germline lookup yields CDR1 SNHLY and CDR2 FYNNEI. The length of the CDR3 is 15 residues. CDR3 DNA sequence: TGTGCCAGCAGTGAAAGGGGACAGGGGAACTATGGCTACACCTTC. Protein product: CASSERGQGNYGYTF.

In its sample, this clone was seen a few times. The chain combines TRBV10-3 with TRBJ1-6; maybe TRBD1 (5 bases). V lost 2 bases to trimming and J lost 8 bases, with 7 bases between them. The germline V gene has CDR1 ENHRY and CDR2 SYGVKD. This CDR3 is built from 13 residues. The CDR3 coding sequence is TGTGCCATCAGTGAGGGAGGGGATTCACCCCTCCACTTT. Protein product: CAISEGGDSPLHF.

The chain couples TRBV6-2 or TRBV6-3 to TRBJ2-7, with 10 bases identical to TRBD2. CDR3 length: 14 amino acids. From germline, CDR1 is MNHEY and CDR2 SVGEGT. With V trimmed by 4 bases and J by 4 bases, 4 bases remained unmatched. The DNA of the CDR3 is TGTGCCAGCAGTTTTAGCGGGGGGCCTTACGAGCAGTACTTC. Amino acid sequence: CASSFSGGPYEQYF.

This chain joins TRBV3-1 (or the pseudogene TRBV3-2) and TRBJ1-6; a weak D match, TRBD1 (5 bases). Trimming stripped 4 bases from V and 10 bases from J, with 14 bases between. This CDR3 comprises 14 residues. CDR1 is LGHDT, CDR2 YNNKEL, per germline (reference sequence). CDR3 DNA sequence: TGTGCCAGCAGCCCTTCGAACGGGGGGTCACCCCTCCACTTT. Encoded protein: CASSPSNGGSPLHF.

The chain links TRBV28 to TRBJ1-2; possible D gene TRBD1, 6 bases. This CDR3 region has 12 residues. Per germline, CDR1 MDHEN and CDR2 SYDVKM. The V end lost 2 bases, the J end lost 5 bases, and 6 bases lay between the germline ends. The CDR3 DNA reads TGTGCCAGCAGTTTAGGGACATATGGCTACACCTTC. Its translation is CASSLGTYGYTF.

V usage is TRBV2 and J usage is TRBJ1-5; the D gene is possibly TRBD1 (5 bases). Germline V gene data show CDR1 as SNHLY and CDR2 as FYNNEI. V gave up 1 base and J gave up 3 bases, with 7 bases separating them. The CDR3 has 14 residues. The CDR3 spells CASSEEGSNQPQHF. The CDR3 nucleotides are TGTGCCAGCAGTGAAGAGGGGTCCAATCAGCCCCAGCATTTT.

V is TRBV7-2 and J is TRBJ1-1, with D possibly TRBD1 on 5 matching bases. With 1 base removed from V and 1 base from J, the gap between germline ends came to 22 bases. Germline V CDR1 and CDR2: SGHTA, FQGNSA. The CDR3 has 19 residues. The CDR3: CASSLESRWDRPSNTEAFF. As DNA, the CDR3 is TGTGCCAGCAGCTTAGAATCTAGATGGGACCGACCTTCGAACACTGAAGCTTTCTTT.

V gene TRBV7-9 combines with J gene TRBJ2-3; D tentatively reads TRBD1 or TRBD2 (5 bases each). The CDR3 is made up of 16 amino acids. Germline assignment: CDR1 SEHNR and CDR2 FQNEAQ (reference sequence). Trimming removed 5 bases from V and 1 base from J, with 16 bases in between. The CDR3 nucleotides are TGTGCCAGCAGCCCCGAGGGGACCCGGGGCACAGATACGCAGTATTTT. Its translation is CASSPEGTRGTDTQYF.

This chain joins TRBV7-2 and TRBJ1-3; D possibly corresponds to TRBD1 (5 bases). V lost 5 bases and J lost 4, with 15 bases in between. The CDR3 is 15 residues long. Germline V gene data show CDR1 as SGHTA and CDR2 as FQGNSA. The CDR3 loop is CASSPQWGEGNTIYF. The CDR3 bases are TGTGCCAGCAGCCCCCAATGGGGGGAGGGAAACACCATATATTTT.

CDR3 DNA: TGTGCCAGCAGCTTAGAATTCCGGGGGGGGAACACTGAAGCTTTCTTT. Its translation: CASSLEFRGGNTEAFF. The chain uses TRBV7-2 and TRBJ1-1, with a tentative D call TRBD1 (5 bases). Germline loops: CDR1 SGHTA, CDR2 FQGNSA. The CDR3 length is 16 residues. Trimming took 1 base from V and 1 from J, leaving 13 bases between them.

The chain combines TRBV27 with TRBJ1-6; TRBD1 agrees at 9 bases. This CDR3 is built from 17 residues. Per germline, CDR1 MNHEY and CDR2 SMNVEV (reference sequence). The J segment lost 10 bases and the V segment lost 2 bases, leaving 12 bases of the junction unmatched. The CDR3 loop reads CASSLRRTGEDRSPLHF. The CDR3 DNA is TGTGCCAGCAGTTTAAGGAGGACAGGGGAGGACAGGTCACCCCTCCACTTT.

The chain combines TRBV7-9 with TRBJ1-1; D gene unclear. The CDR3 is made up of 14 amino acids. Germline CDR1 reads SEHNR; CDR2 reads FQNEAQ (reference sequence). Trimming took 5 bases from V and 0 from J, leaving 10 bases between them. The CDR3 spells CASSPEAVNTEAFF. The CDR3 DNA follows: TGTGCCAGCAGCCCAGAGGCGGTGAACACTGAAGCTTTCTTT.

The chain links TRBV11-3 to TRBJ2-1; D is unresolved. Germline lookup yields CDR1 SGHNT and CDR2 YENEEA. V was cut by 0 bases and J by 1 base, with 10 bases left in between. CDR3 length equals 16 residues. In nucleotides, the CDR3 is TGTGCCAGCAGCTTAGATGGGGTAGGGTCCTACAATGAGCAGTTCTTC. Its protein product is CASSLDGVGSYNEQFF.

This chain links TRBV6-5 with TRBJ1-1; maybe TRBD1 (5 bases). The CDR3 extends over 14 amino acids. The V end lost 0 bases, the J end lost 11 bases, and 16 bases lay between the germline ends. CDR1 MNHEY and CDR2 SVGAGI come from the germline V gene. The DNA for the CDR3 is TGTGCCAGCAGTTACTCTGCGCAGGGAGGTTTCGCTTTCTTT. Translating it yields CASSYSAQGGFAFF.